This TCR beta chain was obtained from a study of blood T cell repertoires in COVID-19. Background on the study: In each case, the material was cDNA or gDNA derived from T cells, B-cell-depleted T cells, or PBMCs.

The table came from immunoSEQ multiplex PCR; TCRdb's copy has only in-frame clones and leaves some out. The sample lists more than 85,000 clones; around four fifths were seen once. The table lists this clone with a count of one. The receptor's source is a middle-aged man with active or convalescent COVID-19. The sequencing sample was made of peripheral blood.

The CDR3 region is CASRGSAQRDEQYF. Here the CDR3 DNA reads TGTGCCAGCAGAGGGAGCGCCCAGCGGGACGAGCAGTACTTC. The rearrangement uses TRBV27 and TRBJ2-7, with a tentative D call TRBD2 (6 bases). CDR1 MNHEY and CDR2 SMNVEV come from the germline V gene (reference sequence). This CDR3 contains 14 residues. Trimming pared 6 bases from V and 5 bases from J, leaving 17 bases between.